Presented here are 18 T cell receptor beta chains from one specimen sequenced in a study of post-analysis software for immune sequencing data. Their specific antigens are unknown. Prepared libraries of TCR beta cDNA carried unique molecular identifiers. TCRdb passed the PCR reads through MiXCR, listing each CDR3 protein once. The data show hundreds of thousands of distinct CDR3 sequences, 44% seen once. General observations from the study: Five or six TRBV segments appeared more often in patients than in controls, and TRBV5-6, TRBV5-1 and TRBV20-1 were among these.

Sequencing was performed on blood. The source is a girl aged 10 to 17 with multiple sclerosis.

The chain has TRBV10-3 and TRBJ1-5; D gene unclear. Looked up from germline, CDR1 is ENHRY and CDR2 is SYGVKD. V was cut by 10 bases and J by 3 bases, with 16 bases left in between. CDR3 length: 14 residues. DNA for the CDR3: TGTGCCACCACAGCGGAGCGGATCAATCAGCCCCAGCATTTT. This encodes CATTAERINQPQHF.

Notes on this clonotype: Mismatch with germline at one junction end may stem from a read error. This rearrangement joins TRBV5-1 to TRBJ2-5; D gene ambiguous. Looked up from germline, CDR1 is SGHRS and CDR2 is YFSETQ. CDR3 length: 13 amino acids. The CDR3 nucleotides are TGCGCCAGCAGCTTGAAGGTGTCGGAGACCCACTACTTC. Translated, it gives CASSLKVSETHYF.

The J gene is TRBJ1-2, the V gene TRBV7-9; perhaps TRBD1 as D (5 bases). The CDR3 totals 14 residues. Germline values: CDR1 SEHNR, CDR2 FQNEAQ (reference sequence). V lost 7 bases, J lost 4 bases, and 16 bases lay in between. CDR3 protein: CASTDSKGIYGYTF. The CDR3 region has the DNA TGTGCCAGCACCGACAGTAAGGGGATCTATGGCTACACCTTC.

The sample holds a few counts of this clonotype. The rearrangement links TRBV7-9 to TRBJ2-7; 9 positions match TRBD2. The germline CDR1 and CDR2 sequences are SEHNR and FQNEAQ (reference sequence). V lost 10 bases and J lost 2; bases outside the gene matches: 12. CDR3 length: 15 amino acids. CDR3 bases: TGTGCCATCCTACGAAGCGGGAGGCCCACCTACGAGCAGTACTTC. Translating gives CAILRSGRPTYEQYF.

This clonotype was counted a single time. The J gene is TRBJ2-4, the V gene TRBV7-9; possible D gene TRBD2, 6 bases. This CDR3 has 18 residues. Germline lookup yields CDR1 SEHNR and CDR2 FQNEAQ (reference sequence). The V end was cut by 9 bases, the J end by 1 base, with 25 bases between. The CDR3 nucleotides are TGTGCCAGTAGCCCCAGATTCAACGGCGGGGTGGCCAAAAACATTCAGTACTTC. This gives the protein CASSPRFNGGVAKNIQYF.

This clonotype was seen a few times. The gene calls are TRBV12-3 or TRBV12-4 and TRBJ1-2; tentatively, D is TRBD1 (5 bases). The germline V and J ends were trimmed by 5 bases and 4 bases, with 17 bases remaining between them. This CDR3 has 15 residues. CDR3 sequence (DNA): TGTGCCAGCAGTCTCGTTATAAGGGGCCGCTATGGCTACACCTTC. This sequence encodes CASSLVIRGRYGYTF.

This clonotype was recorded a few times. The chain couples TRBV4-1 to TRBJ2-3; D possibly corresponds to TRBD2 (6 bases). The CDR3 length is 17 residues. Trimming took 0 bases from V and 3 from J, leaving 16 bases between them. Germline assignment: CDR1 MGHRA and CDR2 YSYEKL. CDR3 region: CASSQERGASVTDTQYF. CDR3 coding DNA: TGCGCCAGCAGCCAAGAAAGGGGCGCTAGCGTTACAGATACGCAGTATTTT.

This clonotype was detected only a few times. The rearrangement joins TRBV12-3 or TRBV12-4 to TRBJ1-2; 10 bases match TRBD1. The V gene end was trimmed by 6 bases and the J gene end by 7 bases; junction bases not matched to a gene: 17. This CDR3 has 17 residues. CDR3 amino acids: CASRPLLRQGAKSGYTF. In DNA, the CDR3 is TGTGCCAGCAGACCGCTTTTGAGACAGGGGGCGAAGAGTGGCTACACCTTC.

V usage is TRBV6-5 and J usage is TRBJ2-3; TRBD2 aligns across 11 bases. The J segment lost 14 bases and the V segment lost 6 bases, leaving 7 bases of the junction unmatched. Germline CDR1 and CDR2: MNHEY and SVGAGI. The CDR3 is 12 residues long. The CDR3 here is CASRSTSGSVYF. Here the CDR3 DNA reads TGTGCCAGCAGATCTACTAGCGGGAGTGTGTATTTT.

The chain is built from TRBV5-5 and TRBJ2-5, with 9 bases matching TRBD2. V shed 3 bases, J shed 4 bases, and the junction held 7 bases outside the gene matches. The germline gives CDR1 SGHKS, CDR2 YYEKEE (reference sequence). The CDR3 extends over 15 amino acids. CDR3 bases: TGTGCCAGCAGCTCGAATGGCGGGGGGGGAGAGACCCAGTACTTC. As protein: CASSSNGGGGETQYF.

The V gene is TRBV29-1, the J gene TRBJ2-3; TRBD1 matches 10 bases. J was trimmed by 0 bases and V by 6 bases; bases with no gene match: 6. The CDR3 runs to 15 residues. Germline V gene sequence: CDR1 SQVTM, CDR2 ANQGSEA. The CDR3 loop is CSVTGGLTSTDTQYF. The CDR3 nucleotides are TGCAGCGTGACAGGGGGCTTGACTAGCACAGATACGCAGTATTTT.

This clonotype has only a few counts. The rearrangement joins TRBV6-1 to TRBJ2-5; the D call may be TRBD1 or TRBD2 (6 bases each). Germline CDR1 is MNHNS and CDR2 is SASEGT. The CDR3 spans 17 residues. V lost 5 bases, J lost 11 bases, and 30 bases lay in between. The CDR3 DNA reads as TGTGCCAGCAGTCCCGGATTGACTAGTTCCCCTAGGGGGGAGCAGTACTTC. Amino acid sequence: CASSPGLTSSPRGEQYF.

This chain uses TRBV5-1 with TRBJ1-5, with 8 bases identical to TRBD1. CDR3 length: 15 amino acids. CDR1 and CDR2 from the germline V gene are SGHRS and YFSETQ. Trimming removed 0 bases from V and 6 bases from J; junction bases left unmatched: 5. The CDR3 loop reads CASSLGTGIGQPQHF. Written as DNA, the CDR3 is TGCGCCAGCAGCTTGGGGACAGGGATCGGTCAGCCCCAGCATTTT.

V usage is TRBV6-4 and J usage is TRBJ2-1, with TRBD2 matching 9 bases. Trimming cost V 4 bases and J 2 bases; bases outside gene matches: 0. Germline values: CDR1 MRHNA, CDR2 SNTAGT. CDR3 length: 14 amino acids. CDR3 bases: TGTGCCAGCAGTGGGACTAGCGCCTACAATGAGCAGTTCTTC. Translation: CASSGTSAYNEQFF.

This clonotype appeared a few times. This chain uses TRBV5-1 with TRBJ2-7, with 8 bases fitting TRBD1. The CDR3 has 16 residues. Germline lookup yields CDR1 SGHRS and CDR2 YFSETQ. V shed 4 bases and J 0 bases; nucleotides not matched to a gene: 9. CDR3: CASSGSQGEPSYEQYF. The CDR3 coding sequence is TGCGCCAGCAGCGGATCACAGGGGGAGCCCTCCTACGAGCAGTACTTC.

V is TRBV6-1 and J is TRBJ1-1, with D possibly being TRBD1 (5 bases). This CDR3 has 15 amino acids. Per the germline V gene, CDR1 is MNHNS and CDR2 is SASEGT. Trimming shortened V by 5 bases and J by 3 bases, and 16 bases separated the two germline ends. The DNA for the CDR3 is TGTGCCAGCAGTCGAGATCTCGTGGGGGACACTGAAGCTTTCTTT. Encoded protein: CASSRDLVGDTEAFF.

The CDR3 protein is CASSSYPSTGVNSGANVLTF. The CDR3 coding sequence is TGTGCCAGCAGCTCCTACCCCTCGACAGGAGTTAACTCTGGGGCCAACGTCCTGACTTTC. The V call is TRBV11-3, the J call TRBJ2-6, with D possibly matching TRBD1 (6 bases). The germline V and J ends were trimmed by 4 bases and 0 bases, with 22 bases remaining between them. Germline V gives CDR1 SGHNT, CDR2 YENEEA. This CDR3 spans 20 amino acids.

Only a few counts were recorded for this clonotype. The rearrangement joins TRBV4-2 to TRBJ2-7; 8 bases are a match to TRBD2. Trimming took 0 bases from V and 6 from J; bases not matched to a gene: 7. Germline CDR1 LGHNA, CDR2 YNFKEQ. The CDR3 runs 15 residues. DNA of the CDR3: TGTGCCAGCAGCCAAGAAACAGCGGGAGTAGGCGAGCAGTACTTC. Its translation: CASSQETAGVGEQYF.